A selection of T cell receptor beta chains follows, all from one sample in a study of PD-1 blockade in classical Hodgkin lymphoma. The protocol was immunoSEQ multiplex PCR, while the TCRdb copy is restricted to in-frame clones and leaves out a portion. The table records almost 85,000 clones, approximately 88% of them present only once. This material consisted of peripheral blood mononuclear cells (PBMCs), taken at baseline. All receptors come from a human donor with classical Hodgkin lymphoma. Both conserved end residues are part of each CDR3. D genes are given only for firm matches. Rows may omit the clone size; those that give it use once, few, many or a size class.

CDR3 length,V gene,J gene,clone size,D gene,CDR3 DNA,CDR3 protein
14,TRBV6-5,TRBJ2-2,.,.,TGTGCCACCCACCAGACCCGCGGCACCGGGGAGCTGTTTTTT,CATHQTRGTGELFF
15,TRBV4-1,TRBJ1-3,.,.,TGCGCCAGCAGCCAAGATCGGGGGGCTGGAAACACCATATATTTT,CASSQDRGAGNTIYF
14,TRBV30,TRBJ2-5,.,TRBD1,TGTGCCACCTCCAGGGGGAGTTTGGAAGAGACCCAGTACTTC,CATSRGSLEETQYF
14,TRBV28,TRBJ1-3,.,.,TGTGCCAGCAGTCTCCACGATACTGGAAACACCATATATTTT,CASSLHDTGNTIYF
12,TRBV28,TRBJ2-7,once,.,TGTGCCAGCAGCAGGGTACACTACGAGCAGTACTTC,CASSRVHYEQYF
16,TRBV27,TRBJ2-3,.,TRBD2,TGTGCCAGCAGTTTATCGCACAGCGGGAGCCAGGGGACGCAGTATTTT,CASSLSHSGSQGTQYF
16,TRBV9,TRBJ2-1,.,.,TGTGCCAGCAGCTTACAGGGACGGGGGTCCTACAATGAGCAGTTCTTC,CASSLQGRGSYNEQFF
14,TRBV7-9,TRBJ2-7,.,.,TGTGCCAGCAGCTTATTAGCGGAGACCTACGAGCAGTACTTC,CASSLLAETYEQYF
15,TRBV6-1,TRBJ2-1,.,.,TGTGCCAGCATTATGGGGGGGCCCTCCTACAATGAGCAGTTCTTC,CASIMGGPSYNEQFF
14,TRBV2,TRBJ2-7,.,TRBD1,TGTGCCAGCAGTGGCCCGACAGGGTCTGGGGAGCAGTACTTC,CASSGPTGSGEQYF
18,TRBV2,TRBJ2-4,.,TRBD1,TGTGCCAGCAGTGAAAGGGCTACAGGGGTCGGAGCCAAAAACATTCAGTACTTC,CASSERATGVGAKNIQYF